Sequencing of this TCR beta chain was carried out in a study of response to subunit inactivated influenza vaccine (dated by TCRdb to 2017 to 2018). Concerning the study at large: To follow how T cells responded to a trivalent subunit inactivated influenza vaccine, the researchers relied on deep quantitative profiling of the T cell receptor repertoire. Study-level results and caveats: According to the authors, only a limited number of new T cells may be recruited by each seasonal influenza vaccination.

The library was prepared using RT-PCR. Instrument used: Illumina HiSeq 2500. TCRdb's own reprocessing of the public reads used fastp at Q25 and MiXCR and kept productive beta chains. Merged by CDR3 protein, the rows form single entries marked with the most common genes and DNA. The sample table lists about 700,000 distinct CDR3 sequences, about 15% of them with a count of one. The leading ten clones occupy around 10% of the sample. This clonotype came up a few times. It has no known antigen specificity. The record has no base qualities; no much larger clone is one base away. This material consisted of PBMCs from blood, taken approximately 12 days after vaccination. The clonotype comes from a man in his fifties or sixties who received an inactivated influenza vaccine. Donor details come from another sample of the same person, matched by shared clones.

DNA sequence: TGTGCCACCACGACAGGTTTCTACGAGCAGTACTTC. Its amino acids are CATTTGFYEQYF. The chain joins TRBV28 to TRBJ2-7, with TRBD1 tentatively as D gene (6 bases match). Per the germline V gene, MDHEN is the CDR1 and SYDVKM is the CDR2. V is reduced by 10 bases and J by 3 bases, leaving a spacing of 13 bases between them. The CDR3, cysteine through phenylalanine, is 12 amino acids long. The kept DNA is CDR3 alone, 36 bases in frame from the first base.